This TCR beta chain is from a study of blood T cell repertoires in COVID-19. Whole-study context: COVID-19 samples, acute and convalescent, were from the United States, Italy and Spain. T cells, B-cell-depleted T cells, or PBMCs provided the cDNA or gDNA that served as material.

Original methodology: Reference gene primer amplification gave estimated nucleated cell counts. Using immunoSEQ multiplex PCR, the repertoire was profiled, and TCRdb retains in-frame clones only, with some absent. V and J calls and clone size are those listed in that table; D and trimming were worked out from the DNA. The data show 40,000 to 55,000 clones, approximately 90% seen once. This clone was detected once. Germline assignment: CDR1 SNHLY and CDR2 FYNNEI. The V and J ends lost 5 bases and 3 bases, in that order; junction bases with no gene match: 7. The CDR3 length is 14 residues. A Seattle source enrolled patients during active infection and followed them longitudinally.

The sequenced sample consisted of peripheral blood. The TCR comes from a man aged 50-60 years with COVID-19, enrolled during active disease. The V gene is TRBV2, the J gene TRBJ2-7; 7 bases match TRBD1. The CDR3 nucleotides read TGTGCCAGCAGTATAGGGGGCCTAAACTACGAGCAGTACTTC. This codes for CASSIGGLNYEQYF.